The entry below gives a single T cell receptor (beta chain) sequence along with its context. Its antigen is not known. A much bigger clone sits one base away, suggesting this may be a read error. J gave up 3 bases and V 7 bases, and 6 bases lay outside the gene matches. The CDR3 runs 13 residues. The V gene's germline CDR1 is SQVTM and CDR2 ANQGSEA. These data are taken from a study of CD8 T cells in ankylosing spondylitis. Study observations and caveats: Disease-linked clones reportedly showed significant enrichment in matched ankylosing spondylitis synovial fluid. Reactive arthritis synovial fluid and blood previously showed some of these motif variants. Ankylosing spondylitis blood appeared to be characterized by a TCR beta motif of roughly eight highly homologous variants.

Preparation of TCR beta libraries was done by quantitative 5'-RACE with molecular barcodes. One entry per CDR3 protein, called by TCRdb with MiXCR from the 5' RACE reads. The sample has under 150,000 distinct CDR3 sequences, roughly 15% seen once. The chain couples TRBV29-1 to TRBJ2-7, with 10 nucleotides matching TRBD2. This sequence originates from a female donor with ankylosing spondylitis or in good health (not recorded which). Sequenced input: blood, either unsorted or a sorted T cell fraction (not recorded which). In DNA form, the CDR3 reads TGCAGCGCCCTCGGGACTAGCGACTACGAGCAGTACTTC. It yields the protein CSALGTSDYEQYF.